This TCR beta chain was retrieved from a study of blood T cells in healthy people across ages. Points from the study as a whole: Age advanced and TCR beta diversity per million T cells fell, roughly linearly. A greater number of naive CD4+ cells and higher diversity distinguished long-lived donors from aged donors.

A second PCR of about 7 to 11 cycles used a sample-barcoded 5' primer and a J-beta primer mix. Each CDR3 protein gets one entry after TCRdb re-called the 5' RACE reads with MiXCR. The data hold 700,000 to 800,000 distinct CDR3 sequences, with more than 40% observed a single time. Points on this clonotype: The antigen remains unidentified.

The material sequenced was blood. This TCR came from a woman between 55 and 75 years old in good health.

The CDR3 here is CSARDDAGSGEQYF. DNA of the CDR3: TGCAGTGCTAGAGATGACGCAGGGAGCGGCGAGCAGTACTTC. This chain links TRBV20-1 with TRBJ2-7; D may correspond to TRBD1 or TRBD2 (5 bases each). The germline gives CDR1 DFQATT, CDR2 SNEGSKA (reference sequence). The V end was cut by 0 bases, the J end by 6 bases, with 15 bases between. The CDR3 runs 14 residues.